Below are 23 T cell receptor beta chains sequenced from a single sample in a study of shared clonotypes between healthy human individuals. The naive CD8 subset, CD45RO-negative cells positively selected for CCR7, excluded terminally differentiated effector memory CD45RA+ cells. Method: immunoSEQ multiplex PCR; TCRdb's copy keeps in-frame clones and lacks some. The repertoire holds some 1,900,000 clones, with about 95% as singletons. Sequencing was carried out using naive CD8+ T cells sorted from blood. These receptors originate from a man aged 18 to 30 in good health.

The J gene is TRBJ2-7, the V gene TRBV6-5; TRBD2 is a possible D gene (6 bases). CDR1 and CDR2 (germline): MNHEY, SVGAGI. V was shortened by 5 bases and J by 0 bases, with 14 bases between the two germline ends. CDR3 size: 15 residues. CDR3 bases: TGTGCCAGCAGTAATAGTCCTAGCGTCTCCTACGAGCAGTACTTC. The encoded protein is CASSNSPSVSYEQYF.

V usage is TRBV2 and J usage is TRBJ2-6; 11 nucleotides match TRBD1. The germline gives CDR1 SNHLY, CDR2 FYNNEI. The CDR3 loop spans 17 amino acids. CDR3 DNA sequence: TGTGTCGCAGTTGGGACAGGGGGTGCTGGAGGGGCCAACGTCCTGACTTTC. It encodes CVAVGTGGAGGANVLTF.

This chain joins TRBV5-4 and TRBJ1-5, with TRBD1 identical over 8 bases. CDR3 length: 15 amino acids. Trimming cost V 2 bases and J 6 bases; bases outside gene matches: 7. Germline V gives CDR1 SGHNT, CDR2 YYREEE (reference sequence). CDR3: CASSLDRGPSQPQHF. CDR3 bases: TGTGCCAGCAGCTTAGACAGGGGACCGAGTCAGCCCCAGCATTTT.

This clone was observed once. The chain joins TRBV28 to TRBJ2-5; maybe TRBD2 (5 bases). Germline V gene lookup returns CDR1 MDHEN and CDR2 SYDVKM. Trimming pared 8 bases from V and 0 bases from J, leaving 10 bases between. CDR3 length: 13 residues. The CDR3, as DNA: TGTGCCAGCCGAAGCGGCTACCAAGAGACCCAGTACTTC. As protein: CASRSGYQETQYF. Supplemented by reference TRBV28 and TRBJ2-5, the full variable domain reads DVKVTQSSRYLVKRTGEKVFLECVQDMDHENMFWYRQDPGLGLRLIYFSYDVKMKEKGDIPEGYSVSREKKERFSLILESASTNQTSMYLCASRSGYQETQYFGPGTRLLVL.

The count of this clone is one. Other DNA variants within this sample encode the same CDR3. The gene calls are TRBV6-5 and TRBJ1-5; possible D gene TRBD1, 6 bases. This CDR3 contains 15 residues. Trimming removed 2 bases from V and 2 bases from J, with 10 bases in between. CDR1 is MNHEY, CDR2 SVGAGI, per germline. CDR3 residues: CASSYGRGGNQPQHF. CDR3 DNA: TGTGCCAGCAGTTACGGCAGGGGCGGCAATCAGCCCCAGCATTTT.

As DNA, the CDR3 is TGTGCCAGCACCCAACCTAACTATGGCTACACCTTC. Protein product: CASTQPNYGYTF. V and J are TRBV6-6 and TRBJ1-2; D is ambiguous. This CDR3 is 12 amino acids long. The germline CDR1 and CDR2 sequences are MNHNY and SVGAGI (reference sequence). Trimming pared 7 bases from V and 0 bases from J, leaving 6 bases between.

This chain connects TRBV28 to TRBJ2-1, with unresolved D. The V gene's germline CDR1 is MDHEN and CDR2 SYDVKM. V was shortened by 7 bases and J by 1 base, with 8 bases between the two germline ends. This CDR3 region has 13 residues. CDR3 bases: TGTGCCAGCACCCTCGGGTCCTACAATGAGCAGTTCTTC. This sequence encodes CASTLGSYNEQFF.

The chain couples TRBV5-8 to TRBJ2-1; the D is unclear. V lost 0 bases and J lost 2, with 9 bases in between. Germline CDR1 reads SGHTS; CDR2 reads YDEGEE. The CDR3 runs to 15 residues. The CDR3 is CASSLVAGTYNEQFF. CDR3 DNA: TGTGCCAGCAGCTTGGTGGCAGGCACCTACAATGAGCAGTTCTTC.

CDR3 loop: CASSERGPGEGGLKYIYNSPLHF. The CDR3 region has the DNA TGTGCCAGCAGTGAAAGGGGCCCGGGGGAAGGGGGTCTAAAATACATCTATAATTCACCCCTCCACTTT. The rearrangement joins TRBV2 to TRBJ1-6; tentatively, D is TRBD1 (6 bases). The CDR3 consists of 23 residues. Germline CDR1 is SNHLY and CDR2 is FYNNEI. The ends were cut back, 2 bases at V and 3 bases at J, with 32 bases in the middle.

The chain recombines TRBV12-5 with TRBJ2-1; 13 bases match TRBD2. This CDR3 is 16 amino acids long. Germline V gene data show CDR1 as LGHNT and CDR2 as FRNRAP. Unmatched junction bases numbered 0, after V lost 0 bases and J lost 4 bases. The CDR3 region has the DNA TGTGCTAGTGGTTTGGTACTAGCGGGGGGGTACAATGAGCAGTTCTTC. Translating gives CASGLVLAGGYNEQFF. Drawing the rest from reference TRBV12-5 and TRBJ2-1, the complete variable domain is DARVTQTPRHKVTEMGQEVTMRCQPILGHNTVFWYRQTMMQGLELLAYFRNRAPLDDSGMPKDRFSAEMPDATLATLKIQPSEPRDSAVYFCASGLVLAGGYNEQFFGPGTRLTVL.

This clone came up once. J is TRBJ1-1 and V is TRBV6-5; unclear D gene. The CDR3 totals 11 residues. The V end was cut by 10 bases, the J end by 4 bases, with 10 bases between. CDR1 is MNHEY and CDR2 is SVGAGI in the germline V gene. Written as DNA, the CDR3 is TGTGCCACCTCCTCGAGCACTGAAGCTTTCTTT. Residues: CATSSSTEAFF.

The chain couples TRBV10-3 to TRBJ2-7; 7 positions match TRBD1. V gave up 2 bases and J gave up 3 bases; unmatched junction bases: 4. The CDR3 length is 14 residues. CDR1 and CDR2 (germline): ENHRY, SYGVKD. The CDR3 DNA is TGTGCCATCAGTGAGGTAGGGACAGACTACGAGCAGTACTTC. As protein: CAISEVGTDYEQYF.

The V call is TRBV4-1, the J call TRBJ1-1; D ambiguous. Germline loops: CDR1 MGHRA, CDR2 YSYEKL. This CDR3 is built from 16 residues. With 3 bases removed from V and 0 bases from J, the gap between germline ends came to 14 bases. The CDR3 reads CASSHHGGRLNTEAFF. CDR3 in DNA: TGCGCCAGCAGCCACCACGGAGGACGTCTGAACACTGAAGCTTTCTTT.

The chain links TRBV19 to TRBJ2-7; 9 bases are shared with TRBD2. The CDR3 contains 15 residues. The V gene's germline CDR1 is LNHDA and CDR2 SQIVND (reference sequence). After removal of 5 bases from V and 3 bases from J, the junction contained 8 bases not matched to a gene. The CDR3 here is CASSLAGDSNYEQYF. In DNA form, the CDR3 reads TGTGCCAGTAGTTTAGCGGGAGACTCGAACTACGAGCAGTACTTC.

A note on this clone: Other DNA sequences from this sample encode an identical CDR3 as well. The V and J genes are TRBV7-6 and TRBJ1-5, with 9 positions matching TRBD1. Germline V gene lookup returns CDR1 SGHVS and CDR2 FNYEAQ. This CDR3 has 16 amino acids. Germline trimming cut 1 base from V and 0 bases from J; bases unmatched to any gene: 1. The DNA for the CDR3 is TGTGCCAGCAGCTTAGGACAGGGGGGTAGCAATCAGCCCCAGCATTTT. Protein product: CASSLGQGGSNQPQHF.

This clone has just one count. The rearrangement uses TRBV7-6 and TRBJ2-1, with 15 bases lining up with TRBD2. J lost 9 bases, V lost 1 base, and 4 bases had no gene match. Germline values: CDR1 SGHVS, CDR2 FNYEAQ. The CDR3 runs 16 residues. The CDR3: CASSLGTSGRAPEQFF. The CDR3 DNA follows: TGTGCCAGCAGCTTAGGGACTAGCGGGAGGGCCCCTGAGCAGTTCTTC.

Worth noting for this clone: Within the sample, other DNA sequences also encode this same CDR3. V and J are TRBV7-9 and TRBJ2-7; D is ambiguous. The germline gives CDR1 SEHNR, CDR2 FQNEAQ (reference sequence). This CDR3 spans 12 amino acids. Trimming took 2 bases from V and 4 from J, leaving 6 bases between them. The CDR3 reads CASSLRAYEQYF. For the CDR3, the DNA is TGTGCCAGCAGCTTAAGGGCGTACGAGCAGTACTTC.

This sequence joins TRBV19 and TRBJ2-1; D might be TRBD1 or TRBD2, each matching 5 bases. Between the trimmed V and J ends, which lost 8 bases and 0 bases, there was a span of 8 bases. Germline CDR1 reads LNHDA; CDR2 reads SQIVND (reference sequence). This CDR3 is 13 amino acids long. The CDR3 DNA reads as TGTGCCAGTGAGGGGAGCTCCTACAATGAGCAGTTCTTC. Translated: CASEGSSYNEQFF.

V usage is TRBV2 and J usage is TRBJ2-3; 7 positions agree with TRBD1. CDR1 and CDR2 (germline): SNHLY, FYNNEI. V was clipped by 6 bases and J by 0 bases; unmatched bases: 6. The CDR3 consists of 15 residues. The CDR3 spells CASRGTAASTDTQYF. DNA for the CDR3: TGTGCCAGCAGGGGGACAGCTGCTAGCACAGATACGCAGTATTTT.

The CDR3: CASSEAAGQIDEQFF. The CDR3 coding sequence is TGTGCCAGCAGTGAAGCCGCGGGGCAGATCGATGAGCAGTTCTTC. The chain carries TRBV25-1 and TRBJ2-1; D is perhaps TRBD2 (6 bases). Germline V gene lookup returns CDR1 MGHDK and CDR2 SYGVNS. This CDR3 contains 15 residues. V lost 2 bases, J lost 8 bases, and 16 bases lay in between.

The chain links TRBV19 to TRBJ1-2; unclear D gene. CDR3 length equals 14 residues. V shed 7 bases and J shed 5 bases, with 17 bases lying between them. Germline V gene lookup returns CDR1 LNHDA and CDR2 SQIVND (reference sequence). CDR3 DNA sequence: TGTGCCAGTACCTGGCGAGGTGGTGGATATGGCTACACCTTC. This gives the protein CASTWRGGGYGYTF.

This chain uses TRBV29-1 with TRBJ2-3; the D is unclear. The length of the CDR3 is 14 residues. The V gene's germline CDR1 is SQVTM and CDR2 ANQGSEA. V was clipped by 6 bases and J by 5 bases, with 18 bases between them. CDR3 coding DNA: TGCAGCGTCATCTTCGCTGACCAAGGAGATACGCAGTATTTT. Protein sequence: CSVIFADQGDTQYF.

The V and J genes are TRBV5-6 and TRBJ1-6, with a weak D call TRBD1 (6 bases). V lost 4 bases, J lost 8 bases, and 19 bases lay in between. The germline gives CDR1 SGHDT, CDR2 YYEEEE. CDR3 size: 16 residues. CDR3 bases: TGTGCCAGCAGCGAGGGGGGGGCAACCTCCGATTCACCCCTCCACTTT. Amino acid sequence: CASSEGGATSDSPLHF. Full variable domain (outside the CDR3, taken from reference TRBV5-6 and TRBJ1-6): DAGVTQSPTHLIKTRGQQVTLRCSPKSGHDTVSWYQQALGQGPQFIFQYYEEEERQRGNFPDRFSGHQFPNYSSELNVNALLLGDSALYLCASSEGGATSDSPLHFGNGTRLTVT.